The 4 T cell receptor beta chains below come from one sample, sequenced in a study of cytomegalovirus exposure and HLA in healthy donors. The PCR made use of 60 Vbeta and 13 Jbeta primers. The repertoire was sequenced with immunoSEQ multiplex PCR; TCRdb's copy has only in-frame clones and lacks some. Here the sample spans some 150,000 clones, 76% being singletons. Material for sequencing was PBMCs. The receptor source for this set is a woman aged 40 to 55 in good health and CMV-seronegative.

CDR3 protein: CAISRGEGSNQPQHF. The CDR3 bases are TGTGCCATCAGTCGGGGGGAGGGGAGCAATCAGCCCCAGCATTTT. J is TRBJ1-5 and V is TRBV10-3, with TRBD1 as a possible D gene (5 bases). V lost 5 bases to trimming and J lost 1 base, with 12 bases between them. Per the germline V gene, CDR1 is ENHRY and CDR2 is SYGVKD. The CDR3 is 15 residues long.

V gene TRBV5-4 combines with J gene TRBJ2-7; perhaps TRBD1 as D (6 bases). The CDR3 has 16 amino acids. The germline V gene encodes CDR1 SGHNT and CDR2 YYREEE (reference sequence). The germline V and J ends were trimmed by 0 bases and 12 bases, with 25 bases remaining between them. The CDR3 loop reads CASSLAWDNYGPIWYF. CDR3 DNA sequence: TGTGCCAGCAGCTTGGCCTGGGACAACTATGGACCGATTTGGTACTTC.

This chain joins TRBV9 and TRBJ1-5, with D maybe TRBD1 (5 bases). The germline CDR1 and CDR2 sequences are SGDLS and YYNGEE. CDR3 size: 13 residues. V was cut by 4 bases and J by 5 bases, with 10 bases left in between. In DNA, the CDR3 is TGTGCCAGCAGCAAAGACAGTGATCAGCCCCAGCATTTT. This translates into CASSKDSDQPQHF.

The chain combines TRBV9 with TRBJ1-2; 10 bases align to TRBD1. Losses at the gene ends were 0 bases for V and 8 bases for J; bases not matched to a gene: 7. This CDR3 is built from 15 residues. CDR1 and CDR2 from the germline V gene are SGDLS and YYNGEE. CDR3 protein: CASSVEGTGASGYTF. CDR3 coding DNA: TGTGCCAGCAGCGTAGAAGGGACAGGGGCGAGCGGCTACACCTTC. The whole variable domain, filled in from reference TRBV9 and TRBJ1-2, reads DSGVTQTPKHLITATGQRVTLRCSPRSGDLSVYWYQQSLDQGLQFLIQYYNGEERAKGNILERFSAQQFPDLHSELNLSSLELGDSALYFCASSVEGTGASGYTFGSGTRLTVV.